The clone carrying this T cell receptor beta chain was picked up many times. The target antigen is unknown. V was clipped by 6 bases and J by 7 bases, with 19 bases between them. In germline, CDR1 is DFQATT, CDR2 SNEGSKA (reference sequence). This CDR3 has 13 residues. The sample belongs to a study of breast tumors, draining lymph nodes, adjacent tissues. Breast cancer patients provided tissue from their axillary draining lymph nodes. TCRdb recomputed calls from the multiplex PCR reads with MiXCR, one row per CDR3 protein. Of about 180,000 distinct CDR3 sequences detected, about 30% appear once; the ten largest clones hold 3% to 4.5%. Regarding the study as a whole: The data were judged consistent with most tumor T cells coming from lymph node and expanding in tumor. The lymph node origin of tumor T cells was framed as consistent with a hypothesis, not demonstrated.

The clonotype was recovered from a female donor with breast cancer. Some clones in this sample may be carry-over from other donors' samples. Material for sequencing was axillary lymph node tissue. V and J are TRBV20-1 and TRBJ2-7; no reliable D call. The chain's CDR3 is CSANRAPAGEQYF. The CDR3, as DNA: TGCAGTGCCAACCGGGCCCCGGCTGGGGAGCAGTACTTC.